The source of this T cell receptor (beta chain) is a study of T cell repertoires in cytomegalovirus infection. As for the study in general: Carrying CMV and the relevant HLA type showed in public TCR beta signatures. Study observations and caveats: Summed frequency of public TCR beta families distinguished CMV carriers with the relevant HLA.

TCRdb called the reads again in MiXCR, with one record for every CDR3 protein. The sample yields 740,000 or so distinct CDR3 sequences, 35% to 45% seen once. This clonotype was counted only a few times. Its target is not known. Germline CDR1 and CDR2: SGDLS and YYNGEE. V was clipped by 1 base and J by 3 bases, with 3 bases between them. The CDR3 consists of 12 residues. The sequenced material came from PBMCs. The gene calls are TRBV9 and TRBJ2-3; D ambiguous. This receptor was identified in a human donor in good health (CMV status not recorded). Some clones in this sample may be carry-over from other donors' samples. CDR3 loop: CASSVPTDTQYF. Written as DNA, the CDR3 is TGTGCCAGCAGCGTACCGACAGATACGCAGTATTTT.